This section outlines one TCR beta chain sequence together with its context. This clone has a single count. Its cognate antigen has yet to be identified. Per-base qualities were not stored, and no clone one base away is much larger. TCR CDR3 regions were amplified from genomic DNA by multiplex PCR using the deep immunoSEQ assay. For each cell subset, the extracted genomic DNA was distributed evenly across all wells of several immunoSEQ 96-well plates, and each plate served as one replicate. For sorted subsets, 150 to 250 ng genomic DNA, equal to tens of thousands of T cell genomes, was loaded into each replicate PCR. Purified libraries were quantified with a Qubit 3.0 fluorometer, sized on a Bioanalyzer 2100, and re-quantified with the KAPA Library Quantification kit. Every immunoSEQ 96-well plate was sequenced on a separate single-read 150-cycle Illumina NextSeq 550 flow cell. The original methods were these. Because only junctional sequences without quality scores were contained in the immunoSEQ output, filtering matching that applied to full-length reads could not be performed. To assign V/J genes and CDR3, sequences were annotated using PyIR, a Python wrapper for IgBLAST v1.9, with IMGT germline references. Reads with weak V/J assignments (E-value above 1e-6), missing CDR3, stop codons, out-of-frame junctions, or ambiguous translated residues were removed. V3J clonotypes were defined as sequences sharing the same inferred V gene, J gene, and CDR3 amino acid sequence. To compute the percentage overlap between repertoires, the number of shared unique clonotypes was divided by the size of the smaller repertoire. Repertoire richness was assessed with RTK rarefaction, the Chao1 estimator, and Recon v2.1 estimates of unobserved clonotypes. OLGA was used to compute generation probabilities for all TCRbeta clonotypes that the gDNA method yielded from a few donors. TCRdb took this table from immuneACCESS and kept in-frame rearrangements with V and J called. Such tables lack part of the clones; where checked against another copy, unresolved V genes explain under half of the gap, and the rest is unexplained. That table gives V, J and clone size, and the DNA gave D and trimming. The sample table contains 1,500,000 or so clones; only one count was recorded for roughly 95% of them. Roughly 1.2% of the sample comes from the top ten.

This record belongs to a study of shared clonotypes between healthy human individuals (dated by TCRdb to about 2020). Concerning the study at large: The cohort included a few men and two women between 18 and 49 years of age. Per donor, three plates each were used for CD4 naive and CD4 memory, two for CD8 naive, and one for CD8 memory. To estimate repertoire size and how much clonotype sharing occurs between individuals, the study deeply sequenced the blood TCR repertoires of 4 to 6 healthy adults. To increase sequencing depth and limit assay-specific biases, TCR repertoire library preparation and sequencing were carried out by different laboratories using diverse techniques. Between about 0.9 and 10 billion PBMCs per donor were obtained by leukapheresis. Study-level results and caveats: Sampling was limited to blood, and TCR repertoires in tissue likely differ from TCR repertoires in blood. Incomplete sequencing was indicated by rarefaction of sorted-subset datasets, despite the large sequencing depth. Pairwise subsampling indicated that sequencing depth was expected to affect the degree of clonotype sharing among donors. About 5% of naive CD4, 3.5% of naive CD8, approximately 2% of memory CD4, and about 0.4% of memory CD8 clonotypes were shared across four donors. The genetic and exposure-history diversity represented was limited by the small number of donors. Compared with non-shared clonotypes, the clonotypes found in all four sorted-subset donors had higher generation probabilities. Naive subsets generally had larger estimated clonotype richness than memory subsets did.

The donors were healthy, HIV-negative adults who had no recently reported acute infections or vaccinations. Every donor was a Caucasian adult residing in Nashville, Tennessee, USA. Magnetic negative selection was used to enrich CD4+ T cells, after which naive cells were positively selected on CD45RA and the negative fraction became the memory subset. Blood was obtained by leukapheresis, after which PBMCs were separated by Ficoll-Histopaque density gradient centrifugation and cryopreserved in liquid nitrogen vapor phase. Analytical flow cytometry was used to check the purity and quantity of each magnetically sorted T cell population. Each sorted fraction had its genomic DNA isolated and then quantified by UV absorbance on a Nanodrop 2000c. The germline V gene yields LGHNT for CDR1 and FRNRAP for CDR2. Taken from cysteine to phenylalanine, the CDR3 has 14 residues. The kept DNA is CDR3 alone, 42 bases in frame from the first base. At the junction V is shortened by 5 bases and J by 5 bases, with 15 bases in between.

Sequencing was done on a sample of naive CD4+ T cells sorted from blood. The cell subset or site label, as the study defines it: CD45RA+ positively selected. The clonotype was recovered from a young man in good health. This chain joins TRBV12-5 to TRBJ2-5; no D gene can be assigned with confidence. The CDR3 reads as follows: CASGPGQPRETQYF. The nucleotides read TGTGCTAGTGGTCCCGGGCAACCACGGGAGACCCAGTACTTC.